This T cell receptor (beta chain) was recovered during a study of T cell responses to AZD1222 COVID-19 vaccine. About the research overall: Some second doses came at about 4 weeks and others at about 12 weeks; these were pooled. The study's findings and limits: With two AZD1222 doses given, Spike-specific TCR breadth and depth both rose. White British ancestry dominated among donors, who included more females, and clonal diversity was possibly underestimated. Along spike, vaccine-associated CD4 TCRs were found throughout, with dominance at 160-218 and 743-854.

Data came from immunoSEQ multiplex PCR; TCRdb stores just in-frame clones and leaves some out. The top ten hold around 3% of the sample, which has about 140,000 clones, about 92% seen once. Remarks on this clone: What it binds is unknown.

Between the trimmed V and J ends, which lost 5 bases and 4 bases, there was a span of 14 bases. This CDR3 comprises 14 residues. CDR1 is SEHNR, CDR2 FQNEAQ, per germline (reference sequence). The sequencing used peripheral blood, collected on day 0 of AZD1222 vaccination. The chain joins TRBV7-9 to TRBJ1-2, with D uncertain. This receptor was identified in an adult in good health. The CDR3 DNA reads as TGTGCCAGCAGCCCCCTGGGCGGAGGCTATGGCTACACCTTC. It translates to CASSPLGGGYGYTF.